This T cell receptor (beta chain) was recorded in a study of T-cell reconstitution after alpha-beta-depleted transplantation in children. Study results and caveats: Counts and diversity of T cells one year after transplant came mostly from newly produced T cells. Surviving thymic progenitors and recipient T cells were the source of high TCRbeta diversity at day 60 in some patients. Reportedly, alpha-beta T cells present about two months post-transplant originated from several hundred expanded clones of graft origin.

During its preparation, the TCRbeta library received unique molecular identifiers. TCRdb recomputed calls from the PCR reads with MiXCR, one row per CDR3 protein. The data contain roughly 70,000 distinct CDR3 sequences, 4.9% of them singletons. At least ten counts were recorded for this clonotype. The target antigen is unknown. Trimming took 3 bases from V and 4 from J, leaving 16 bases between them. The CDR3 runs 16 residues. CDR1 is MNHEY and CDR2 is SMNVEV in the germline V gene (reference sequence). The V call is TRBV27, the J call TRBJ2-1, with D tentatively TRBD2 (6 bases). Sequences were derived from PBMCs, mostly from graft donor cells, sampled 180 days after TCRalphabeta/CD19-depleted stem cell transplant. This clonotype originated in a boy in the first two years of life who had a stem cell transplant for acute myeloid leukemia, so the T cells may come from the graft donor. The CDR3 region is CASSFRAGSRYNEQFF. CDR3 in DNA: TGTGCCAGCAGTTTCCGGGCGGGGTCTCGTTACAATGAGCAGTTCTTC.